These 21 T cell receptor beta chains were all obtained from the same sample, sequenced in a study of spatial heterogeneity in lung cancer. Study conclusions and caveats: Counts of expanded intratumoral alpha and beta TCRs tracked tumor mutation counts.

In TCRdb, the 5' RACE reads were re-called with MiXCR into one record per CDR3 protein. The profile covers about 8,100 distinct CDR3 sequences, with roughly 5% appearing a single time and around 24% taken by the ten largest. The time point here: sample taken at primary tumor resection. These receptors lack a known antigen. Sequenced here: lung tumor tissue, sampled at surgery. The receptors were gathered from a male donor with early-stage non-small cell lung cancer.

This clonotype is medium-sized in the sample. The chain carries TRBV5-6 and TRBJ2-3; TRBD1 or TRBD2 may be the D gene (5 bases each). The germline V and J ends were trimmed by 0 bases and 6 bases, with 11 bases remaining between them. In germline, CDR1 is SGHDT, CDR2 YYEEEE. The CDR3 contains 14 residues. The CDR3: CASSLVRGADTQYF. The CDR3 coding sequence is TGTGCCAGCAGCTTGGTACGAGGGGCCGATACGCAGTATTTT. Variable domain in full (rest from reference TRBV5-6 and TRBJ2-3): DAGVTQSPTHLIKTRGQQVTLRCSPKSGHDTVSWYQQALGQGPQFIFQYYEEEERQRGNFPDRFSGHQFPNYSSELNVNALLLGDSALYLCASSLVRGADTQYFGPGTRLTVL.

This clonotype was detected many times. This sequence joins TRBV18 and TRBJ1-1; D is ambiguous. In germline, CDR1 is KGHSH, CDR2 LQKENI. The length of the CDR3 is 13 residues. Trimming stripped 3 bases from V and 2 bases from J, with 7 bases between. The CDR3 DNA reads as TGTGCCAGCTCACCTAGGCTAAACACTGAAGCTTTCTTT. Translated, it gives CASSPRLNTEAFF.

This clonotype appeared many times. The rearrangement joins TRBV7-2 to TRBJ2-5, with D possibly TRBD2 on 5 matching bases. In germline, CDR1 is SGHTA, CDR2 FQGNSA. V lost 5 bases, J lost 7 bases, and 17 bases lay in between. This CDR3 is 14 amino acids long. Here the CDR3 reads CASSQGGRHGTQYF. DNA for the CDR3: TGTGCCAGCAGCCAAGGAGGCCGGCATGGGACCCAGTACTTC. The complete variable domain, with remaining parts taken from reference TRBV7-2 and TRBJ2-5, reads GAGVSQSPSNKVTEKGKDVELRCDPISGHTALYWYRQSLGQGLEFLIYFQGNSAPDKSGLPSDRFSAERTGGSVSTLTIQRTQQEDSAVYLCASSQGGRHGTQYFGPGTRLLVL.

In this sample, this clonotype turned up many times. V gene TRBV20-1 combines with J gene TRBJ1-5; D is ambiguous. The CDR3 consists of 13 residues. V lost 1 base to trimming and J lost 4 bases, with 8 bases between them. Germline V gene data show CDR1 as DFQATT and CDR2 as SNEGSKA (reference sequence). DNA of the CDR3: TGCAGTGCTAGAGGGCGGGATAATCAGCCCCAGCATTTT. Translation gives CSARGRDNQPQHF.

At least ten counts were recorded for this clonotype. This chain links TRBV6-2 or TRBV6-3 with TRBJ2-2, with D perhaps being TRBD1 or TRBD2 (6 bases each). Germline assignment: CDR1 MNHEY and CDR2 SVGEGT. V lost 4 bases to trimming and J lost 2 bases, with 14 bases between them. This CDR3 comprises 16 residues. The CDR3 protein is CASSWGVDSNTGELFF. In DNA, the CDR3 is TGTGCCAGCAGTTGGGGGGTGGACAGTAACACCGGGGAGCTGTTTTTT.

This clonotype came up many times. The chain has TRBV24-1 and TRBJ1-5; D unresolved. Between the trimmed V and J ends, which lost 3 bases and 4 bases, there was a span of 3 bases. Germline values: CDR1 KGHDR, CDR2 SFDVKD. This CDR3 region has 12 residues. The CDR3 is CATSDPNQPQHF. The CDR3, as DNA: TGTGCCACCAGTGATCCGAATCAGCCCCAGCATTTT.

This clonotype came up many times. The chain carries TRBV10-3 and TRBJ2-4; D is perhaps TRBD2 (6 bases). Between the trimmed V and J ends, which lost 2 bases and 7 bases, there was a span of 12 bases. The CDR3 has 14 amino acids. Germline V gene sequence: CDR1 ENHRY, CDR2 SYGVKD. The CDR3 nucleotides are TGTGCCATCAGTGAGGGGAGGACTCGGAACATTCAGTACTTC. Its translation: CAISEGRTRNIQYF.

This clonotype was seen many times. The chain couples TRBV29-1 to TRBJ1-2; unclear D gene. Trimming shortened V by 4 bases and J by 11 bases, and 8 bases separated the two germline ends. CDR1 and CDR2 from the germline V gene are SQVTM and ANQGSEA. This CDR3 spans 9 amino acids. The CDR3 loop reads CSVGYPYTF. As DNA, the CDR3 is TGCAGCGTTGGTTACCCTTACACCTTC.

This clonotype has a handful of counts. V gene TRBV4-1 combines with J gene TRBJ2-7; TRBD1 matches at 8 bases. The CDR3 runs 15 residues. Trimming took 1 base from V and 4 from J; bases not matched to a gene: 6. Germline V CDR1 and CDR2: MGHRA, YSYEKL. CDR3 loop: CASSQGQGSAYEQYF. CDR3 coding DNA: TGCGCCAGCAGCCAAGGACAGGGGTCTGCATACGAGCAGTACTTC.

The chain joins TRBV15 to TRBJ2-4, with a tentative D call TRBD1 (6 bases). Looked up from germline, CDR1 is LNHNV and CDR2 is YYDKDF (reference sequence). V was trimmed by 2 bases and J by 0 bases, leaving 11 bases between them. This CDR3 is built from 16 residues. The CDR3 spells CATSRRDTLAKNIQYF. CDR3 DNA: TGTGCCACCAGCAGACGGGACACACTAGCCAAAAACATTCAGTACTTC.

The chain combines TRBV11-3 with TRBJ2-2; D is ambiguous. CDR1 is SGHNT and CDR2 is YENEEA in the germline V gene. This CDR3 has 12 residues. V shed 2 bases and J shed 4 bases, with 2 bases lying between them. The CDR3 sequence: CASSLRTGELFF. In DNA form, the CDR3 reads TGTGCCAGCAGCTTACGCACCGGGGAGCTGTTTTTT. The full variable domain, with the rest looked up from reference TRBV11-3 and TRBJ2-2, is EAGVVQSPRYKIIEKKQPVAFWCNPISGHNTLYWYLQNLGQGPELLIRYENEEAVDDSQLPKDRFSAERLKGVDSTLKIQPAELGDSAVYLCASSLRTGELFFGEGSRLTVL.

The chain uses TRBV5-6 and TRBJ2-5; maybe TRBD2 (5 bases). The CDR3 covers 15 residues. The V end lost 0 bases, the J end lost 5 bases, and 14 bases lay between the germline ends. CDR1 and CDR2 (germline): SGHDT, YYEEEE. The CDR3 spells CASSLDFAGQETQYF. The DNA for the CDR3 is TGTGCCAGCAGCTTGGATTTTGCGGGTCAGGAGACCCAGTACTTC. Filled out from reference TRBV5-6 and TRBJ2-5, the complete variable domain reads DAGVTQSPTHLIKTRGQQVTLRCSPKSGHDTVSWYQQALGQGPQFIFQYYEEEERQRGNFPDRFSGHQFPNYSSELNVNALLLGDSALYLCASSLDFAGQETQYFGPGTRLLVL.

This clonotype was found many times. The chain couples TRBV4-2 to TRBJ2-4, with D possibly TRBD1 on 5 matching bases. The length of the CDR3 is 13 residues. CDR1 is LGHNA and CDR2 is YNFKEQ in the germline V gene. V was cut by 4 bases and J by 6 bases, with 10 bases left in between. Written as DNA, the CDR3 is TGTGCCAGCAGCCCCCACCAGGGAAACATTCAGTACTTC. Its protein product is CASSPHQGNIQYF.

The rearrangement joins TRBV5-1 to TRBJ2-3; D may be TRBD1 (6 bases). Trimming stripped 4 bases from V and 2 bases from J, with 14 bases between. This CDR3 spans 15 amino acids. Germline loops: CDR1 SGHRS, CDR2 YFSETQ. The CDR3, as DNA: TGCGCCAGCAGCCACGGGACAAGAAACACAGATACGCAGTATTTT. This encodes CASSHGTRNTDTQYF.

The gene calls are TRBV27 and TRBJ1-5, with D possibly being TRBD1 (5 bases). V was cut by 8 bases and J by 3 bases, with 8 bases left in between. From germline, CDR1 is MNHEY and CDR2 SMNVEV (reference sequence). The CDR3 is 12 amino acids. The CDR3 DNA sequence: TGTGCCAGCGGACACCCCAATCAGCCCCAGCATTTT. Translated: CASGHPNQPQHF.

This clonotype was seen at least ten times. The chain links TRBV7-2 to TRBJ2-2; D uncertain. CDR1 is SGHTA and CDR2 is FQGNSA in the germline V gene. The CDR3 has 16 residues. V lost 2 bases and J 6 bases, leaving 16 bases between the germline ends. The CDR3 spells CASSLRVGSGAGELFF. CDR3 DNA sequence: TGTGCCAGCAGCTTAAGAGTAGGGTCTGGCGCCGGGGAGCTGTTTTTT.

This clonotype appeared many times. This chain's CDR3 is CASSPSDRGWLGINEQYF. The CDR3, as DNA: TGTGCCAGCAGCCCCTCCGACAGAGGGTGGCTTGGGATCAACGAGCAGTACTTC. V is TRBV7-3 and J is TRBJ2-7, with D perhaps assigned TRBD1 or TRBD2 (5 bases each). This CDR3 region has 18 residues. The V end lost 5 bases, the J end lost 5 bases, and 28 bases lay between the germline ends. The germline V gene encodes CDR1 SGHTA and CDR2 FQGTGA.

In its sample, this clonotype was seen many times. V and J are TRBV20-1 and TRBJ2-1; no firm D call. Between the trimmed V and J ends, which lost 5 bases and 0 bases, there was a span of 11 bases. The CDR3 covers 14 residues. Looked up from germline, CDR1 is DFQATT and CDR2 is SNEGSKA (reference sequence). DNA of the CDR3: TGCAGTGCTTTCGATCCGAGCTCCTACAATGAGCAGTTCTTC. It translates to CSAFDPSSYNEQFF.

J is TRBJ2-3 and V is TRBV20-1; unclear D gene. This CDR3 contains 11 residues. The V gene lost 5 bases and the J gene lost 12 bases, with 15 bases spanning the gap. Germline values: CDR1 DFQATT, CDR2 SNEGSKA (reference sequence). The CDR3 region is CSAESPSSQYF. CDR3 in DNA: TGCAGTGCTGAAAGCCCCTCATCCCAGTATTTT.

This clonotype was seen a few times. This chain connects TRBV28 to TRBJ2-1; TRBD1 is a possible D gene (6 bases). The CDR3 totals 12 residues. The germline V and J ends were trimmed by 5 bases and 7 bases, with 9 bases remaining between them. Germline lookup yields CDR1 MDHEN and CDR2 SYDVKM. The CDR3 region has the DNA TGTGCCAGCAGTCCAGGGGATAATGAGCAGTTCTTC. It is translated as CASSPGDNEQFF.

This clonotype was counted between two and nine times. The genes are TRBV20-1 and TRBJ1-5; 7 nucleotides align to TRBD1. The germline V gene encodes CDR1 DFQATT and CDR2 SNEGSKA (reference sequence). CDR3 size: 16 residues. V gave up 3 bases and J gave up 2 bases; unmatched junction bases: 10. The CDR3 region is CSASAHPTGGNQPQHF. The CDR3 bases are TGCAGTGCTAGTGCACATCCTACAGGGGGCAATCAGCCCCAGCATTTT.